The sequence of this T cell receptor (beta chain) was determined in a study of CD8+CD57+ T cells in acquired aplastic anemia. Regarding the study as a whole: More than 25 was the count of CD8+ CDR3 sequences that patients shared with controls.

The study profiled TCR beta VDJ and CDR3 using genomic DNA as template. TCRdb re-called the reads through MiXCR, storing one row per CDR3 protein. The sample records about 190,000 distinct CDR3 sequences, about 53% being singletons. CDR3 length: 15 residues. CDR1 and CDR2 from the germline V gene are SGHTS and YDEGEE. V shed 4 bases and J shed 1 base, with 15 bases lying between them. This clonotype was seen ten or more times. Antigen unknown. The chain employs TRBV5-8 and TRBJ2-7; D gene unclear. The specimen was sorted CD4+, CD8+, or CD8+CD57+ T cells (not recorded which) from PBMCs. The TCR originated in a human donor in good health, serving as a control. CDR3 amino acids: CASSPPGVQSYEQYF. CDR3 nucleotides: TGTGCCAGCAGCCCCCCAGGTGTACAGTCCTACGAGCAGTACTTC.